Following are 18 T cell receptor beta chains from one sample sequenced in a study of metastatic and nonmetastatic thyroid tumors. TCRdb re-analyzed the PCR reads using MiXCR. This sample has roughly 12,000 clones, with 38% found just once. Treatment of any kind had been given to no patient before thyroid surgery. Input material: tumor tissue. Receptors originate from a female donor with papillary thyroid cancer or a benign thyroid nodule (not recorded which). Some clones in this sample may be carry-over from other donors' samples.

This clone was seen more than once but under ten times. The rearrangement joins TRBV30 to TRBJ1-4; TRBD1 aligns across 7 bases. CDR3 length: 14 residues. V lost 5 bases, J lost 0 bases, and 3 bases stayed unmatched. From germline, CDR1 is GTSNPN and CDR2 SVGIG (reference sequence). As DNA, the CDR3 is TGTGCCTGGGGGGACAGAACAACTAATGAAAAACTGTTTTTT. This codes for CAWGDRTTNEKLFF.

The chain uses TRBV5-1 and TRBJ1-2; a weak D match, TRBD1 (5 bases). CDR1 is SGHRS, CDR2 YFSETQ, per germline. The CDR3 length is 14 residues. The V end was cut by 4 bases, the J end by 0 bases, with 10 bases between. For the CDR3, the DNA is TGCGCCAGCAGCCCCTTGACAGCTAACTATGGCTACACCTTC. Amino acid sequence: CASSPLTANYGYTF.

This clone was counted a few times. V gene TRBV6-1 combines with J gene TRBJ1-2; no reliable D call. This CDR3 contains 13 residues. V lost 7 bases and J 6 bases, leaving 15 bases between the germline ends. The germline V gene has CDR1 MNHNS and CDR2 SASEGT. CDR3 sequence reads: CASTRQTGDGYTF. CDR3 coding DNA: TGTGCCAGCACCCGGCAGACGGGAGATGGCTACACCTTC.

The J gene is TRBJ2-2, the V gene TRBV2; 9 bases are a match to TRBD2. The V segment lost 7 bases and the J segment 5 bases; nucleotides outside the gene matches: 5. CDR1 and CDR2 (germline): SNHLY, FYNNEI. The CDR3 length is 14 residues. The CDR3 DNA sequence: TGTGCCAGCACCCTAGCGGGACGGACCGGGGAGCTGTTTTTT. It translates to CASTLAGRTGELFF.

The sample holds one count of this clone. This chain links TRBV11-2 with TRBJ1-5; tentatively, D is TRBD1 (5 bases). Trimming removed 5 bases at V and 0 bases at J, with 14 bases between. Germline V gives CDR1 SGHAT, CDR2 FQNNGV. There are 16 residues in the CDR3. This chain's CDR3 is CASSAYFGHSNQPQHF. The CDR3 DNA reads TGTGCCAGCAGCGCCTATTTCGGACATAGCAATCAGCCCCAGCATTTT.

This clone was counted only a few times. A read error is possible here, since a much larger clone lies one base away. V and J are TRBV6-2 or TRBV6-3 and TRBJ2-7, with a weak D call TRBD2 (7 bases). V was shortened by 5 bases and J by 6 bases, with 23 bases between the two germline ends. Germline CDR1 and CDR2: MNHEY and SVGEGT. The CDR3 totals 16 residues. CDR3 coding DNA: TGTGCCAGCAGTGTGGGACTATCGGGGGCCCTTGTCGAGCAGTACTTC. Its protein is CASSVGLSGALVEQYF.

The rearrangement uses TRBV11-2 and TRBJ2-7; perhaps TRBD2 as D (6 bases). The CDR3 loop spans 16 amino acids. Germline CDR1 and CDR2: SGHAT and FQNNGV. The V end lost 5 bases, the J end lost 1 base, and 18 bases lay between the germline ends. The CDR3 DNA follows: TGTGCCAGCAGCCGGCGCCTGGGCGGACTATCCTACGAGCAGTACTTC. Protein: CASSRRLGGLSYEQYF.

CDR3 DNA: TGTGCCAGCAGCTTAAAAAGGGACCACACAGATACGCAGTATTTT. It specifies CASSLKRDHTDTQYF. The V and J genes are TRBV11-1 and TRBJ2-3; D possibly matches TRBD1 or TRBD2 (5 bases each). Germline CDR1 reads SGHAT; CDR2 reads FQDESV (reference sequence). V lost 2 bases to trimming and J lost 2 bases, with 11 bases between them. The CDR3 totals 15 residues.

The CDR3 nucleotides are TGTGCCAGCAGCCCACAGGGCTCCTACAATGAGCAGTTCTTC. Translated, it gives CASSPQGSYNEQFF. The chain recombines TRBV7-2 with TRBJ2-1; D perhaps matches TRBD1 (6 bases). This CDR3 spans 14 amino acids. V lost 5 bases and J lost 0, with 8 bases in between. The germline V gene encodes CDR1 SGHTA and CDR2 FQGNSA.

The V call is TRBV5-1, the J call TRBJ2-2; D is perhaps TRBD2 (6 bases). Trimming cost V 4 bases and J 4 bases, with 14 bases left between them. Germline loops: CDR1 SGHRS, CDR2 YFSETQ. The CDR3 has 15 amino acids. CDR3 bases: TGCGCCAGCAGCCAGGGAGGCCGGGGCACCGGGGAGCTGTTTTTT. This codes for CASSQGGRGTGELFF.

The chain combines TRBV12-3 or TRBV12-4 with TRBJ2-7, with D hard to call. The CDR3 totals 12 residues. V was clipped by 3 bases and J by 3 bases, with 6 bases between them. The CDR3 loop is CASSFGHYEQYF. DNA for the CDR3: TGTGCCAGCAGTTTCGGCCACTACGAGCAGTACTTC.

This clone was counted only a few times. No conserved phenylalanine or tryptophan ends this CDR3, so it is likely a read error. This rearrangement joins TRBV12-3 or TRBV12-4 to TRBJ2-3, with no clear D. The CDR3 runs to 14 residues. V was trimmed by 10 bases and J by 5 bases, leaving 19 bases between them. The CDR3 spells CATSERRSLDTQYL. As DNA, the CDR3 is TGTGCCACCTCTGAGCGCAGATCTCTAGATACGCAGTATCTT.

V is TRBV20-1 and J is TRBJ1-2; D might be TRBD1 (6 bases). From germline, CDR1 is DFQATT and CDR2 SNEGSKA (reference sequence). Trimming stripped 5 bases from V and 8 bases from J, with 18 bases between. The length of the CDR3 is 13 residues. The CDR3 region is CSAFHDRSGGYTF. The CDR3 bases are TGCAGTGCTTTCCACGACAGGTCTGGCGGCTACACCTTC.

This chain uses TRBV20-1 with TRBJ2-6; D remains ambiguous. V lost 4 bases, J lost 4 bases, and 11 bases lay in between. This CDR3 is built from 14 residues. Germline CDR1 is DFQATT and CDR2 is SNEGSKA (reference sequence). Here the CDR3 reads CSATSPTGANVLTF. The CDR3 region has the DNA TGCAGTGCTACGAGTCCCACAGGGGCCAACGTCCTGACTTTC.

The chain joins TRBV27 to TRBJ1-6, with D possibly TRBD1 on 5 matching bases. The CDR3 spans 14 residues. CDR1 and CDR2 (germline): MNHEY, SMNVEV (reference sequence). The V end was cut by 5 bases, the J end by 10 bases, with 15 bases between. The CDR3 DNA follows: TGTGCCAGCAGTCCGAACCGTGGGGGGTCACCCCTCCACTTT. This gives the protein CASSPNRGGSPLHF.

The chain recombines TRBV7-2 with TRBJ2-3; 7 bases match TRBD2. This CDR3 comprises 14 residues. Germline CDR1 is SGHTA and CDR2 is FQGNSA. V was clipped by 7 bases and J by 4 bases; unmatched bases: 8. CDR3: CASTLGLAADTQYF. The CDR3 DNA is TGTGCCAGCACCCTCGGGCTAGCGGCAGATACGCAGTATTTT.

The V gene is TRBV9, the J gene TRBJ2-7; D call uncertain. The germline V and J ends were trimmed by 0 bases and 1 base, with 20 bases remaining between them. This CDR3 has 18 amino acids. CDR1 is SGDLS, CDR2 YYNGEE, per germline. Here the CDR3 reads CASSVGDNFGVGSYEQYF. CDR3 nucleotides: TGTGCCAGCAGCGTAGGTGACAATTTTGGGGTAGGATCCTACGAGCAGTACTTC. The full variable domain, in which reference TRBV9 and TRBJ2-7 provide the parts outside the CDR3, is DSGVTQTPKHLITATGQRVTLRCSPRSGDLSVYWYQQSLDQGLQFLIQYYNGEERAKGNILERFSAQQFPDLHSELNLSSLELGDSALYFCASSVGDNFGVGSYEQYFGPGTRLTVT.

The CDR3 region is CASSLQADTQYF. CDR3 nucleotide sequence: TGTGCCAGCAGCTTGCAAGCAGATACGCAGTATTTT. This sequence joins TRBV7-2 and TRBJ2-3; no definite D call. Germline assignment: CDR1 SGHTA and CDR2 FQGNSA. V shed 3 bases and J shed 4 bases, with 5 bases lying between them. There are 12 residues in the CDR3. Looking up the rest from reference TRBV7-2 and TRBJ2-3 gives the full variable domain: GAGVSQSPSNKVTEKGKDVELRCDPISGHTALYWYRQSLGQGLEFLIYFQGNSAPDKSGLPSDRFSAERTGGSVSTLTIQRTQQEDSAVYLCASSLQADTQYFGPGTRLTVL.